These 27 T cell receptor beta chains were sequenced from one sample in a study of CD8+ T cells in alopecia areata. Treatment meaning: oral pan-JAK inhibitor, 5-10 mg twice daily. Following extraction, RNA underwent reverse transcription to cDNA, which served as the sequencing template. Measured with immunoSEQ multiplex PCR; TCRdb has only the in-frame clones, and not every one. The table shows 200,000 to 250,000 clones, with about three fifths occurring only once. The input for sequencing was CD4+ T cells sorted from blood, taken at week 4, from a patient treated with tofacitinib. The receptor set was obtained from a human donor with alopecia areata.

This clone has a single count. The V call is TRBV29-1, the J call TRBJ2-7; D is undetermined. CDR1 is SQVTM, CDR2 ANQGSEA, per germline. The V and J ends lost 5 bases and 2 bases respectively, with 13 bases between them. This CDR3 is 13 amino acids long. In DNA, the CDR3 is TGCAGCGTTCGACGGGCCTTGACCTACGAGCAGTACTTC. This gives the protein CSVRRALTYEQYF.

The gene calls are TRBV10-1 and TRBJ2-7; D tentatively reads TRBD1 or TRBD2 (6 bases each). Trimming stripped 0 bases from V and 2 bases from J, with 17 bases between. CDR3 size: 17 residues. The germline CDR1 and CDR2 sequences are WNHNN and SYGVQD (reference sequence). The CDR3 loop reads CASSESLGGNTPYEQYF. DNA of the CDR3: TGCGCCAGCAGTGAGTCCTTAGGGGGGAATACCCCCTACGAGCAGTACTTC.

The chain employs TRBV11-3 and TRBJ2-7; D gene unclear. V lost 3 bases and J 0 bases, leaving 6 bases between the germline ends. This CDR3 has 13 residues. Germline assignment: CDR1 SGHNT and CDR2 YENEEA. CDR3 sequence: CASSFDGSYEQYF. For the CDR3, the DNA is TGTGCCAGCAGCTTTGATGGCTCCTACGAGCAGTACTTC. The complete variable domain, with remaining parts taken from reference TRBV11-3 and TRBJ2-7, reads EAGVVQSPRYKIIEKKQPVAFWCNPISGHNTLYWYLQNLGQGPELLIRYENEEAVDDSQLPKDRFSAERLKGVDSTLKIQPAELGDSAVYLCASSFDGSYEQYFGPGTRLTVT.

The rearrangement links TRBV25-1 to TRBJ2-1; 13 nucleotides align to TRBD2. The CDR3 loop spans 15 amino acids. Germline loops: CDR1 MGHDK, CDR2 SYGVNS. Germline trimming cut 8 bases from V and 8 bases from J; bases unmatched to any gene: 9. The CDR3 region has the DNA TGTGCCAGCCAGACAACTAGCGGGGGGGCGTATGAGCAGTTCTTC. Translation: CASQTTSGGAYEQFF. The variable domain in full, completed from reference TRBV25-1 and TRBJ2-1, reads EADIYQTPRYLVIGTGKKITLECSQTMGHDKMYWYQQDPGMELHLIHYSYGVNSTEKGDLSSESTVSRIRTEHFPLTLESARPSHTSQYLCASQTTSGGAYEQFFGPGTRLTVL.

V usage is TRBV5-4 and J usage is TRBJ2-3, with 7 bases identical to TRBD1. Germline CDR1 is SGHNT and CDR2 is YYREEE (reference sequence). The CDR3 spans 15 residues. The ends lost 1 base at V and 2 bases at J; junction bases unmatched: 4. In DNA form, the CDR3 reads TGTGCCAGCAGCTTGAACAGGGGCTCCACAGATACGCAGTATTTT. Translated, it gives CASSLNRGSTDTQYF.

This clone was found once. The rearrangement links TRBV29-1 to TRBJ2-7; TRBD2 agrees at 9 bases. V was pared by 8 bases and J by 5 bases, with 10 bases of the junction left unmatched. CDR1 SQVTM and CDR2 ANQGSEA come from the germline V gene. CDR3 length: 13 residues. Here the CDR3 DNA reads TGCAGCTTCTCCAAGCGGGGGGTGAACGAGCAGTACTTC. Translation gives CSFSKRGVNEQYF.

The chain links TRBV2 to TRBJ1-5; D uncertain. Deletions cut 6 bases from V and 6 bases from J, with 9 bases between. From germline, CDR1 is SNHLY and CDR2 FYNNEI. This CDR3 has 12 residues. The CDR3 DNA reads as TGTGCCAGCAGGGGATTGGGTCAGCCCCAGCATTTT. Translation gives CASRGLGQPQHF.

The chain uses TRBV12-5 and TRBJ2-2; D possibly corresponds to TRBD2 (5 bases). The V end lost 5 bases, the J end lost 6 bases, and 10 bases lay between the germline ends. The CDR3 has 13 residues. Per the germline V gene, CDR1 is LGHNT and CDR2 is FRNRAP. CDR3 amino acids: CASGLRGSGELFF. The CDR3 nucleotides read TGTGCTAGTGGTCTTCGAGGGTCCGGGGAGCTGTTTTTT. Complete variable domain (other parts from reference TRBV12-5 and TRBJ2-2): DARVTQTPRHKVTEMGQEVTMRCQPILGHNTVFWYRQTMMQGLELLAYFRNRAPLDDSGMPKDRFSAEMPDATLATLKIQPSEPRDSAVYFCASGLRGSGELFFGEGSRLTVL.

The chain links TRBV13 to TRBJ2-6; D possibly corresponds to TRBD1 (6 bases). The length of the CDR3 is 13 residues. Germline CDR1 PRHDT, CDR2 FYEKMQ (reference sequence). V was pared by 5 bases and J by 13 bases, with 15 bases between. The CDR3 DNA follows: TGTGCCAGCAGCCCCTCTCCCCAGGGGGTCCTGACTTTC. Translation: CASSPSPQGVLTF.

V usage is TRBV5-6 and J usage is TRBJ1-5; D possibly corresponds to TRBD1 (6 bases). This CDR3 contains 15 residues. The germline V and J ends were trimmed by 0 bases and 0 bases, with 7 bases remaining between them. The germline CDR1 and CDR2 sequences are SGHDT and YYEEEE. The CDR3: CASSLGGLSNQPQHF. The CDR3 DNA sequence: TGTGCCAGCAGCTTGGGGGGGCTTAGCAATCAGCCCCAGCATTTT.

The V and J genes are TRBV6-1 and TRBJ2-3; TRBD1 matches at 8 bases. Germline-derived CDR1 and CDR2 are MNHNS and SASEGT. This CDR3 has 15 residues. With V trimmed by 4 bases and J by 4 bases, 7 bases remained unmatched. CDR3 sequence: CASSVRDRLPDTQYF. The DNA for the CDR3 is TGTGCCAGCAGTGTCCGGGACAGGTTGCCAGATACGCAGTATTTT.

There are a few counts of this clone. The chain links TRBV29-1 to TRBJ1-1; 8 nucleotides agree with TRBD1. CDR1 SQVTM and CDR2 ANQGSEA come from the germline V gene. V shed 7 bases and J 3 bases; nucleotides not matched to a gene: 4. The CDR3 runs to 12 residues. The CDR3 spells CSDLQGDTEAFF. CDR3 nucleotides: TGCAGCGACCTACAGGGGGACACTGAAGCTTTCTTT.

The chain combines TRBV5-1 with TRBJ2-6; D gene ambiguous. CDR3 size: 16 residues. CDR1 is SGHRS, CDR2 YFSETQ, per germline. The germline V and J ends were trimmed by 0 bases and 0 bases, with 7 bases remaining between them. This chain's CDR3 is CASSLEPVSGANVLTF. As DNA, the CDR3 is TGCGCCAGCAGCTTGGAGCCGGTCTCTGGGGCCAACGTCCTGACTTTC.

This clone was picked up one time. The gene calls are TRBV2 and TRBJ2-1; tentatively, D is TRBD1 (5 bases). Looked up from germline, CDR1 is SNHLY and CDR2 is FYNNEI. V gave up 6 bases and J gave up 4 bases, with 10 bases separating them. The CDR3 extends over 13 amino acids. DNA of the CDR3: TGTGCCAGCAGACAGGCTAGTTACAATGAGCAGTTCTTC. This encodes CASRQASYNEQFF.

The chain joins TRBV10-2 to TRBJ2-7; 8 positions agree with TRBD1. V lost 6 bases, J lost 6 bases, and 10 bases stayed unmatched. CDR1 and CDR2 (germline): WSHSY, SAAADI. The CDR3 consists of 14 residues. CDR3 region: CASSRTGFDGEQYF. The CDR3 DNA follows: TGCGCCAGCAGCCGGACAGGGTTTGACGGCGAGCAGTACTTC.

This chain links TRBV19 with TRBJ1-2; D is undetermined. Germline CDR1 is LNHDA and CDR2 is SQIVND (reference sequence). CDR3 length: 13 residues. The V and J ends lost 3 bases and 5 bases respectively, with 10 bases between them. This CDR3 is CASSIAGGYGYTF. The CDR3 DNA sequence: TGTGCCAGTAGTATTGCTGGAGGTTATGGCTACACCTTC.

V and J are TRBV4-3 and TRBJ2-2; 8 bases align to TRBD2. The CDR3 contains 18 residues. From germline, CDR1 is LGHNA and CDR2 YSLEER. J lost 4 bases, V lost 4 bases, and 14 bases had no gene match. The CDR3 bases are TGCGCCAGCAGCCGCAAAGACGGGAGGAGCGGGGGCACCGGGGAGCTGTTTTTT. It yields the protein CASSRKDGRSGGTGELFF.

This chain links TRBV29-1 with TRBJ2-4; unclear D gene. V was shortened by 5 bases and J by 0 bases, with 8 bases between the two germline ends. Germline-derived CDR1 and CDR2 are SQVTM and ANQGSEA. The CDR3 runs 13 residues. CDR3 DNA: TGCAGCGTTAGAGGAAGAGCCAAAAACATTCAGTACTTC. It specifies CSVRGRAKNIQYF.

This clone came up a few times. The chain couples TRBV4-3 to TRBJ1-5; D unresolved. The CDR3 covers 15 residues. Germline V gives CDR1 LGHNA, CDR2 YSLEER. V shed 0 bases and J shed 6 bases, with 12 bases lying between them. This chain's CDR3 is CASSQDLQFTQPQHF. As DNA, the CDR3 is TGCGCCAGCAGCCAAGATCTACAGTTCACTCAGCCCCAGCATTTT.

The J gene is TRBJ1-2, the V gene TRBV2, with no clear D. V shed 6 bases and J shed 1 base, with 18 bases lying between them. CDR3 length: 16 residues. CDR1 and CDR2 (germline): SNHLY, FYNNEI. As DNA, the CDR3 is TGTGCCAGCAGGGGTGGCAGCTCTACATTTAACTATGGCTACACCTTC. This translates into CASRGGSSTFNYGYTF.

The genes are TRBV4-1 and TRBJ1-2; D gene uncertain. The CDR3 totals 12 residues. The germline V gene encodes CDR1 MGHRA and CDR2 YSYEKL. Trimming left V 0 bases short and J 6 bases short, with 5 bases between. CDR3 sequence reads: CASSQDRNGYTF. As DNA, the CDR3 is TGCGCCAGCAGCCAAGACAGGAATGGCTACACCTTC.

The chain combines TRBV4-1 with TRBJ1-2, with 8 bases aligning to TRBD1. The CDR3 has 16 amino acids. CDR1 is MGHRA, CDR2 YSYEKL, per germline. Trimming removed 0 bases from V and 4 bases from J; junction bases left unmatched: 7. The CDR3 loop reads CASSQESSGQGYGYTF. As DNA, the CDR3 is TGCGCCAGCAGCCAAGAGAGTAGTGGACAGGGCTATGGCTACACCTTC.

Notes on this clone: One end of the junction fails to match germline, which may point to a read error. The rearrangement uses TRBV29-1 and TRBJ1-4; D is perhaps TRBD1 (6 bases). Germline values: CDR1 SQVTM, CDR2 ANQGSEA. CDR3 length: 13 residues. The CDR3 loop is CSSSEGGSEELFF. The CDR3 coding sequence is TGCAGCAGTTCAGAGGGGGGCAGTGAAGAACTGTTTTTT.

This rearrangement joins TRBV27 to TRBJ1-1; D gene ambiguous. The germline gives CDR1 MNHEY, CDR2 SMNVEV (reference sequence). V was cut by 3 bases and J by 6 bases, with 14 bases left in between. The CDR3 is 14 residues long. CDR3 sequence: CASSFALEQAEAFF. DNA for the CDR3: TGTGCCAGCAGTTTCGCGTTAGAGCAGGCTGAAGCTTTCTTT.

The chain is built from TRBV29-1 and TRBJ1-1; D gene unclear. From germline, CDR1 is SQVTM and CDR2 ANQGSEA. V was cut by 5 bases and J by 6 bases, with 10 bases left in between. The CDR3 totals 11 residues. The CDR3 is CSVSTSAEAFF. CDR3 coding DNA: TGCAGCGTTAGCACCTCGGCTGAAGCTTTCTTT.

The chain couples TRBV25-1 to TRBJ2-6; D perhaps matches TRBD1 (5 bases). From germline, CDR1 is MGHDK and CDR2 SYGVNS. The ends were cut back, 6 bases at V and 4 bases at J, with 13 bases in the middle. The CDR3 extends over 15 amino acids. The CDR3 spells CASRGRVAGANVLTF. CDR3 in DNA: TGTGCCAGCAGGGGCAGGGTCGCGGGGGCCAACGTCCTGACTTTC.

This clone has more than one count but fewer than ten. This chain links TRBV2 with TRBJ1-4; no firm D call. CDR3 length: 14 residues. V was shortened by 4 bases and J by 3 bases, with 9 bases between the two germline ends. CDR1 and CDR2 (germline): SNHLY, FYNNEI. DNA for the CDR3: TGTGCCAGCAGTGTGTGGCGTTCTAATGAAAAACTGTTTTTT. Translation gives CASSVWRSNEKLFF.